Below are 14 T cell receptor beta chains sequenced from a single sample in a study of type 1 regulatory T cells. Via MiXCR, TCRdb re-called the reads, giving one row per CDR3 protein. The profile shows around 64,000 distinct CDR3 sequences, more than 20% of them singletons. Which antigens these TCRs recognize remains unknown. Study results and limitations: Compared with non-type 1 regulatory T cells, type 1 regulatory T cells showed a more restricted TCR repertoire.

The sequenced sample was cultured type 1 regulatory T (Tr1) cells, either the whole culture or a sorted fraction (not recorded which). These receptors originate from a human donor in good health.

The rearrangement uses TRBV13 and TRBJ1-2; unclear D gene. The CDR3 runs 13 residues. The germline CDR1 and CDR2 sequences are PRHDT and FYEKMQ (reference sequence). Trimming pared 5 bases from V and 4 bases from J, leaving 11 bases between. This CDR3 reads CASSRTASYGYTF. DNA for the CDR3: TGTGCCAGCAGCCGAACAGCAAGCTATGGCTACACCTTC.

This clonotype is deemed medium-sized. CDR3 coding DNA: TGTGCCAGCAGCAGGGGGGCGAACACTGAAGCTTTCTTT. Translated: CASSRGANTEAFF. The chain is built from TRBV2 and TRBJ1-1; 7 nucleotides match TRBD1. The CDR3 runs 13 residues. In germline, CDR1 is SNHLY, CDR2 FYNNEI. Losses at the gene ends were 6 bases for V and 1 base for J; bases not matched to a gene: 2.

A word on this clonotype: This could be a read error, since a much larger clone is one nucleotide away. This CDR3 reads CASSRGTSGGMDEQFF. The CDR3 bases are TGTGCCAGCAGCCGTGGGACTAGCGGGGGTATGGATGAGCAGTTCTTC. V is TRBV12-3 or TRBV12-4 and J is TRBJ2-1; TRBD2 matches at 14 bases. After removal of 6 bases from V and 8 bases from J, the junction contained 9 bases not matched to a gene. This CDR3 is 16 amino acids long.

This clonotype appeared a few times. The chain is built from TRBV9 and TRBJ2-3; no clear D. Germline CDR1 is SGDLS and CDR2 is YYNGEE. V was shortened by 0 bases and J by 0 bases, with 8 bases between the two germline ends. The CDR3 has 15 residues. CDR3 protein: CASSVGFPSTDTQYF. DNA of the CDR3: TGTGCCAGCAGCGTAGGGTTCCCTAGCACAGATACGCAGTATTTT.

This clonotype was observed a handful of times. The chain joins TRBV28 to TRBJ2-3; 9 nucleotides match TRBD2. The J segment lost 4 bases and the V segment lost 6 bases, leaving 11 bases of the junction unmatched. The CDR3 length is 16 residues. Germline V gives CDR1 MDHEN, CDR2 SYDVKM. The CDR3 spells CASRVAGVISADTQYF. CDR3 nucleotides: TGTGCCAGCAGGGTAGCGGGAGTTATTTCCGCAGATACGCAGTATTTT. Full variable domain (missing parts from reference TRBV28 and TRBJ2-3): DVKVTQSSRYLVKRTGEKVFLECVQDMDHENMFWYRQDPGLGLRLIYFSYDVKMKEKGDIPEGYSVSREKKERFSLILESASTNQTSMYLCASRVAGVISADTQYFGPGTRLTVL.

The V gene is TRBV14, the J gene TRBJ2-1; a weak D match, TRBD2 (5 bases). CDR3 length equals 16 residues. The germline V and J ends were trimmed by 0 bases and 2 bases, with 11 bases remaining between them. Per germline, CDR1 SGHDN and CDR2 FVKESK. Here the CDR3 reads CASSQDGAAPYNEQFF. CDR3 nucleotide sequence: TGTGCCAGCAGCCAAGACGGAGCGGCGCCCTACAATGAGCAGTTCTTC.

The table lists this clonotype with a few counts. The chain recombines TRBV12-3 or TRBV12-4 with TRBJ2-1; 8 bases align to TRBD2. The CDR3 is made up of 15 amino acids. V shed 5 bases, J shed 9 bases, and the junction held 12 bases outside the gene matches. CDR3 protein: CASSIVAGFLGEQFF. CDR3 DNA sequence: TGTGCCAGCAGTATAGTAGCGGGATTTCTCGGTGAGCAGTTCTTC.

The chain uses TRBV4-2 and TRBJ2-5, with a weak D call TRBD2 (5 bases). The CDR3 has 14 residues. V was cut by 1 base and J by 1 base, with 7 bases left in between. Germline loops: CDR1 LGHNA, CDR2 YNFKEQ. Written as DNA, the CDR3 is TGTGCCAGCAGCCAAGGGACTTTCCAAGAGACCCAGTACTTC. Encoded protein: CASSQGTFQETQYF.

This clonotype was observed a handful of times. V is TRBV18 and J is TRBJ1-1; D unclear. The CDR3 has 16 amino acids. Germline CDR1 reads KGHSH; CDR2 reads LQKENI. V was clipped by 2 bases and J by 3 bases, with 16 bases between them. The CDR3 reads CASSPGSRSGDTEAFF. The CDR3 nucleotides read TGTGCCAGCTCACCAGGCAGCCGCTCGGGTGACACTGAAGCTTTCTTT.

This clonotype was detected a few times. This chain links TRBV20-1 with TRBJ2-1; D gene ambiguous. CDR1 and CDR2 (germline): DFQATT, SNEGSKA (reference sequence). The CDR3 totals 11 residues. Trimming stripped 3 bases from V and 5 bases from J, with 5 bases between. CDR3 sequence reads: CSARFDNEQFF. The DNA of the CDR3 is TGCAGTGCTAGGTTTGACAATGAGCAGTTCTTC.

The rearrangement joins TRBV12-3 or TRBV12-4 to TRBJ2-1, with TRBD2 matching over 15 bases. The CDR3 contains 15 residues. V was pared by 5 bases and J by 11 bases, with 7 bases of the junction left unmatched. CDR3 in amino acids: CASSARTSGREKQFF. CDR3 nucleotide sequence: TGTGCCAGCAGTGCCCGGACTAGCGGGAGGGAAAAGCAGTTCTTC.

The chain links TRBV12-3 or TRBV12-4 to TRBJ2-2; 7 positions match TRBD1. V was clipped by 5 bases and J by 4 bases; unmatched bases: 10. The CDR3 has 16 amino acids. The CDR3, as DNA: TGTGCCAGCAGTCCCCAAACAGGGGTCGTCACCGGGGAGCTGTTTTTT. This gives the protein CASSPQTGVVTGELFF.

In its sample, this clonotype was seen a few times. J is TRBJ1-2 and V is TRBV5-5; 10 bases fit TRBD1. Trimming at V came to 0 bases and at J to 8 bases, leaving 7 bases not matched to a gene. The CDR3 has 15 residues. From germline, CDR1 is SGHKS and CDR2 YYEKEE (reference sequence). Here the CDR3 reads CASSLGTGGFLGYTF. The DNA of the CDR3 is TGTGCCAGCAGCTTGGGGACAGGGGGTTTTTTAGGCTACACCTTC.

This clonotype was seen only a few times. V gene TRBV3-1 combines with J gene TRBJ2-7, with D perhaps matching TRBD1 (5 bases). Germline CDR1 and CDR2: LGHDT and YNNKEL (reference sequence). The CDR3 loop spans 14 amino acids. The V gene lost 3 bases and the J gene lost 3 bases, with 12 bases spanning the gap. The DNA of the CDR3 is TGTGCCAGCAGCCAGGCAGGGTCCTACTACGAGCAGTACTTC. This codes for CASSQAGSYYEQYF.